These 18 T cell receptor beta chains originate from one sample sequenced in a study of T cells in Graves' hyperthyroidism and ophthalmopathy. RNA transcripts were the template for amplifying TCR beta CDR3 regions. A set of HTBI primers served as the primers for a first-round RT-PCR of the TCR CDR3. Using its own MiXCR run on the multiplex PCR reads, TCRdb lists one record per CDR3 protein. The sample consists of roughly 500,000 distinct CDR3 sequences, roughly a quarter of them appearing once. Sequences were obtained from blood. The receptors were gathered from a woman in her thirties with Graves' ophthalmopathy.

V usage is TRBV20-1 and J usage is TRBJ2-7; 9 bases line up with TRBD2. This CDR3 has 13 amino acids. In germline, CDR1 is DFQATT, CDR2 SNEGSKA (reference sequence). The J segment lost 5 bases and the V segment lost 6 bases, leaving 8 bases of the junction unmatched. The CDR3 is CSAPSGRRDEQYF. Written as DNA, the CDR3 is TGCAGTGCCCCCAGCGGGAGGAGGGACGAGCAGTACTTC.

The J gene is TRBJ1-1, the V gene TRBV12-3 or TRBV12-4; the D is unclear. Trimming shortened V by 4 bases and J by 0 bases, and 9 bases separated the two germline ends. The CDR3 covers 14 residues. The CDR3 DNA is TGTGCCAGCAGTTACGACGGACTGAACACTGAAGCTTTCTTT. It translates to CASSYDGLNTEAFF.

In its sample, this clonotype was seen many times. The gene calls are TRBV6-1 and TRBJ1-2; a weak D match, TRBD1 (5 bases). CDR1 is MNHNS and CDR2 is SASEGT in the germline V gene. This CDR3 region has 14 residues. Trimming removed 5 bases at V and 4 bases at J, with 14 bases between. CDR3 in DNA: TGTGCCAGCAGTCAGGGTGATGAGGGCTATGGCTACACCTTC. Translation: CASSQGDEGYGYTF.

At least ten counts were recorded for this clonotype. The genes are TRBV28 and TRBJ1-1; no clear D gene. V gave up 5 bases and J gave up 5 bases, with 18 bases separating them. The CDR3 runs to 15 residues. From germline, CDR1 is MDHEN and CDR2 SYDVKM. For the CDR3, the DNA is TGTGCCAGCAGTATCGAGGGAGCGGCGAAAACTGAAGCTTTCTTT. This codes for CASSIEGAAKTEAFF.

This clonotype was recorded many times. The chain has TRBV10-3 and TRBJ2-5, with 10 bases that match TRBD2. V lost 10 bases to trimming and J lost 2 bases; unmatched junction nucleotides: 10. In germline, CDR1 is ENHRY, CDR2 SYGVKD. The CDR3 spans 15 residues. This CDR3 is CATGQGSGGQETQYF. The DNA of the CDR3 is TGTGCCACCGGGCAAGGTAGCGGGGGGCAAGAGACCCAGTACTTC.

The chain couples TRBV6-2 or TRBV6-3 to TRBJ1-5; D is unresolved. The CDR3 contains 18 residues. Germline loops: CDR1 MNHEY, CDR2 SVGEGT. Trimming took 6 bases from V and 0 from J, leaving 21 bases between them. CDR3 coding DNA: TGTGCCAGCAGCCCGCTGGTGAGAAGTCGGTATAGCAATCAGCCCCAGCATTTT. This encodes CASSPLVRSRYSNQPQHF.

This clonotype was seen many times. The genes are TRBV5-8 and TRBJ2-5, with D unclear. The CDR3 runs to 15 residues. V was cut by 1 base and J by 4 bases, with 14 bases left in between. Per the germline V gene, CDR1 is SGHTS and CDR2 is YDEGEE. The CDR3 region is CASSLWRQAGETQYF. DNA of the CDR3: TGTGCCAGCAGCTTGTGGCGGCAAGCTGGAGAGACCCAGTACTTC.

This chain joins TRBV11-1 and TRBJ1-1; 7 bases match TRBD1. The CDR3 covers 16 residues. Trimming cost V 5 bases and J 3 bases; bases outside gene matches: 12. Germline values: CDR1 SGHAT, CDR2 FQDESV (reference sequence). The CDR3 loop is CASSISTGLGDTEAFF. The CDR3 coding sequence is TGTGCCAGCAGCATCTCGACAGGGCTTGGGGACACTGAAGCTTTCTTT.

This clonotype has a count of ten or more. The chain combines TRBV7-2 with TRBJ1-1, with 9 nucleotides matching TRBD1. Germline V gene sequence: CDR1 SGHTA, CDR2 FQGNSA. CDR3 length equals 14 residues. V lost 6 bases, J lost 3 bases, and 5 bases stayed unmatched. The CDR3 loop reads CASSLGQGYTEAFF. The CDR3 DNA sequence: TGTGCCAGCAGTCTCGGACAGGGGTACACTGAAGCTTTCTTT.

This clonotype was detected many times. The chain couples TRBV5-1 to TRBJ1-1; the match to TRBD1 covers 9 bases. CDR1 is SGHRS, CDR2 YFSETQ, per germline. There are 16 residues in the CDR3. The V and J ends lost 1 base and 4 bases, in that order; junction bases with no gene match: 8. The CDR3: CASSLITGGAGTEAFF. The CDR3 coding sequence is TGCGCCAGCAGCTTGATCACAGGGGGCGCTGGCACTGAAGCTTTCTTT.

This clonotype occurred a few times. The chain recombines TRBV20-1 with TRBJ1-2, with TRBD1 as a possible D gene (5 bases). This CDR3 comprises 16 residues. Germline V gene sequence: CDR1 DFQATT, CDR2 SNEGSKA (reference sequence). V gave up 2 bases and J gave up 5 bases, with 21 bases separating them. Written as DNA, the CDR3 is TGCAGTGCTAGAAAGATCCGGGACGACGCTTTTTATGGCTACACCTTC. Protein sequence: CSARKIRDDAFYGYTF.

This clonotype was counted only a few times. The DNA for the CDR3 is TGTGCCACCAGCCAAGCGGGAGGGCCTCACTACGAGCAGTACTTC. It translates to CATSQAGGPHYEQYF. The gene calls are TRBV15 and TRBJ2-7; 10 bases line up with TRBD2. After removal of 5 bases from V and 3 bases from J, the junction contained 7 bases not matched to a gene. The CDR3 totals 15 residues. The germline V gene has CDR1 LNHNV and CDR2 YYDKDF (reference sequence).

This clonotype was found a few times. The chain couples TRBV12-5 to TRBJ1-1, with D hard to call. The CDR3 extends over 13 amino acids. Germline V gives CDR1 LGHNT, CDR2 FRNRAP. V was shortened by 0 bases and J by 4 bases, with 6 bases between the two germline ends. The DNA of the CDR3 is TGTGCTAGTGGTTTGGTCGAGGGCACTGAAGCTTTCTTT. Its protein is CASGLVEGTEAFF.

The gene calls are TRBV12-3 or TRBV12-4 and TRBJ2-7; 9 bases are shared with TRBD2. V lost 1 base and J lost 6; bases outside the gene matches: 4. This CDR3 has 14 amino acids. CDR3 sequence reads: CASSLVSGRLEQYF. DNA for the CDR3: TGTGCCAGCAGTTTAGTCAGCGGGAGGCTCGAGCAGTACTTC.

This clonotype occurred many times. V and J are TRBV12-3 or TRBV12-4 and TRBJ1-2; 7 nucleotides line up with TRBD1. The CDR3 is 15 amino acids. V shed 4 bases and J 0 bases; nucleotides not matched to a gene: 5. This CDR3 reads CASSSRTGPNYGYTF. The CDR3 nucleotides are TGTGCCAGCAGTTCTAGGACAGGACCTAACTATGGCTACACCTTC.

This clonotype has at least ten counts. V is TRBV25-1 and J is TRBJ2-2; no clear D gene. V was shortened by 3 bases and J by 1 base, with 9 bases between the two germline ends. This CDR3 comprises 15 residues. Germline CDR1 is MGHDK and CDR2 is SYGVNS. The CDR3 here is CASSDMGVNTGELFF. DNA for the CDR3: TGTGCCAGCAGTGACATGGGCGTGAACACCGGGGAGCTGTTTTTT.

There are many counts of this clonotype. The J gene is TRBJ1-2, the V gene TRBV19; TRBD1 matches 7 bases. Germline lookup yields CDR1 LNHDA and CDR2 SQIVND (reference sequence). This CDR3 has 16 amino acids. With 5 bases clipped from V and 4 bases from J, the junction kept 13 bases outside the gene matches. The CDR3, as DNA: TGTGCCAGTAGTTCCTCTGGAGGGGGCGTCATCTATGGCTACACCTTC. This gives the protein CASSSSGGGVIYGYTF.

CDR3: CASSWGTSGGYTF. In DNA, the CDR3 is TGTGCCAGCAGTTGGGGGACTTCAGGTGGCTACACCTTC. This chain uses TRBV28 with TRBJ1-2; a weak D match, TRBD1 (5 bases). The CDR3 runs to 13 residues. V lost 4 bases to trimming and J lost 7 bases, with 13 bases between them. Germline V gene sequence: CDR1 MDHEN, CDR2 SYDVKM.